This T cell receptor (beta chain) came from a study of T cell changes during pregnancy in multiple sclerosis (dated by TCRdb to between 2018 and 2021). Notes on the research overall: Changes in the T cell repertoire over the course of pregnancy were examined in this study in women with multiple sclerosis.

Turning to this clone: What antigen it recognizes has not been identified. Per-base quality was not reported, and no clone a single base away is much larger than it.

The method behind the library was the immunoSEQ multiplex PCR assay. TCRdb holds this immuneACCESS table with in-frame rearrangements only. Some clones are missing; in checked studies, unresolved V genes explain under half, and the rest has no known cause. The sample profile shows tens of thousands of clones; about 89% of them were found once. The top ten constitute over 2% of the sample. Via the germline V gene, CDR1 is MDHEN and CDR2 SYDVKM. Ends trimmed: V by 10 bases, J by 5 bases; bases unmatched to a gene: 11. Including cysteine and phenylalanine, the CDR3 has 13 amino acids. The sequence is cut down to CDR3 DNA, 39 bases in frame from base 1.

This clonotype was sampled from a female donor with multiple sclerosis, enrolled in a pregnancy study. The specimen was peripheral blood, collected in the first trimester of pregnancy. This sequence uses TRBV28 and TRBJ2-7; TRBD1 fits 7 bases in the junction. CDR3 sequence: CATRGTQENEQYF. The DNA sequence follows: TGTGCCACCAGGGGGACACAGGAGAACGAGCAGTACTTC.